Described below is a single TCR beta chain sequence and its context. In the original processing: Estimated nucleated cell counts came from reference gene primer amplification. Assay: immunoSEQ multiplex PCR; the TCRdb copy retains only in-frame clones and omits some. That table furnishes V, J and clone size, whereas the DNA furnished D and trimming. The sample contains over 300,000 clones, approximately 90% of which appear only once. The CDR3 runs to 14 residues. Trimming stripped 2 bases from V and 0 bases from J, with 6 bases between. From germline, CDR1 is SGHTA and CDR2 FQGTGA. The record originates from a study of blood T cell repertoires in COVID-19. Study details: There were acute and convalescent COVID-19 samples, and they came from the United States, Italy and Spain.

In assigning cohorts, the study relied on participant-reported clinical history. The chain recombines TRBV7-3 with TRBJ2-3; D is undetermined. Sequencing input: PBMCs or T cells enriched from blood (not recorded which). This receptor was taken from a woman younger than 45 with acute COVID-19. CDR3 sequence: CASSLGQSTDTQYF. The CDR3 nucleotides read TGTGCCAGCAGCTTAGGGCAGAGCACAGATACGCAGTATTTT. Supplemented by reference TRBV7-3 and TRBJ2-3, the full variable domain reads GAGVSQTPSNKVTEKGKYVELRCDPISGHTALYWYRQSLGQGPEFLIYFQGTGAADDSGLPNDRFFAVRPEGSVSTLKIQRTERGDSAVYLCASSLGQSTDTQYFGPGTRLTVL.